Detailed here is one T cell receptor beta chain. This sample stems from a study of blood T cell repertoires in COVID-19. Study background: The United States, Italy and Spain provided the acute and convalescent COVID-19 samples.

CDR1 is SGHRS, CDR2 YFSETQ, per germline. This CDR3 spans 13 amino acids. Trimming cost V 4 bases and J 4 bases; bases outside gene matches: 4. This table comes from immunoSEQ multiplex PCR, and its TCRdb copy is limited to in-frame clones, with some not included. Altogether approximately 250,000 clones are present, under 90% being singletons, with the ten largest covering around 9.1%. The sequence was collected from a human donor in a cohort sampled during active COVID-19. Sample: peripheral blood. The chain recombines TRBV5-1 with TRBJ1-2, with 7 bases lining up with TRBD1. The CDR3 region has the DNA TGCGCCAGCAGCCCGGACAGGAGCTATGGCTACACCTTC. This sequence encodes CASSPDRSYGYTF.